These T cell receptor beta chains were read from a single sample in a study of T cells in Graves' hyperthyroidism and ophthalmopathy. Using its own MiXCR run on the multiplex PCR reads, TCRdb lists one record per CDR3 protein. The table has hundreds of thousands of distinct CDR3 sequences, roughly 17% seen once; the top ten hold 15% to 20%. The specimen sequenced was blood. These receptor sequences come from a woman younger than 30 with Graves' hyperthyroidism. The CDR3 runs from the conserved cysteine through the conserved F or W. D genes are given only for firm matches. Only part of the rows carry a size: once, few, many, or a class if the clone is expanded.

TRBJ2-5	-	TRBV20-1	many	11	CSVQARETQYF	TGCAGTGTTCAGGCTCGGGAGACCCAGTACTTC
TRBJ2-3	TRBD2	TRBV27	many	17	CASRYVRGGPSTDTQYF	TGTGCCAGCAGATACGTCCGGGGGGGCCCGAGCACAGATACGCAGTATTTT
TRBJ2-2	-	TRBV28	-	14	CASSLFRDTGELFF	TGTGCCAGCAGTTTATTTCGGGACACCGGGGAGCTGTTTTTT
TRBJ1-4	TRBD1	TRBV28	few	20	CASSPRWTGLDPGSDEKLFF	TGTGCCAGCAGTCCCCGATGGACAGGCTTAGATCCCGGCAGCGATGAAAAACTGTTTTTT
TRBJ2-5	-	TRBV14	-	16	CASSQDRIAAQETQYF	TGTGCCAGCAGCCAAGATAGGATAGCGGCCCAAGAGACCCAGTACTTC
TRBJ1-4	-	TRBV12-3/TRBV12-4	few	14	CASSQPARGEKLFF	TGTGCCAGCAGCCAACCCGCCAGAGGTGAAAAACTGTTTTTT
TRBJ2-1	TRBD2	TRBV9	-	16	CASSVEAAGGRNEQFF	TGTGCCAGCAGCGTAGAGGCGGCGGGGGGGAGGAATGAGCAGTTCTTC
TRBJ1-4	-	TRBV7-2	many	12	CASSLDREKLFF	TGTGCCAGCAGCTTAGATAGGGAAAAACTGTTTTTT
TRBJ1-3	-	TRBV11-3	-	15	CASSFKGVNGNTIYF	TGTGCCAGCAGCTTCAAAGGGGTTAATGGAAACACCATATATTTT
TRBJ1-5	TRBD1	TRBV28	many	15	CASSRTGEGNQPQHF	TGTGCCAGCAGTAGGACAGGGGAGGGCAATCAGCCCCAGCATTTT
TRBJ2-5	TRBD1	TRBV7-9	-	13	CASRPDREETQYF	TGTGCCAGCAGACCTGACAGGGAAGAGACCCAGTACTTC
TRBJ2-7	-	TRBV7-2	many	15	CASSLSRTETYEQYF	TGTGCCAGCAGCTTAAGCAGGACAGAAACCTACGAGCAGTACTTC
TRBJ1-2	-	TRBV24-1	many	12	CATSDVRYGYTF	TGTGCCACCAGTGATGTCCGATATGGCTACACCTTC
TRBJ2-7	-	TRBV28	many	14	CASMMSVSSYEQYF	TGTGCCAGCATGATGAGCGTAAGCTCCTACGAGCAGTACTTC
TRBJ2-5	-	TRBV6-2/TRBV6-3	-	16	CASSRTGTNPQETQYF	TGTGCCAGCAGCCGAACAGGGACAAACCCGCAAGAGACCCAGTACTTC
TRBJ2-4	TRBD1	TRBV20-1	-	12	CSAPDRGHMQYF	TGCAGTGCCCCGGACAGGGGGCACATGCAGTACTTC
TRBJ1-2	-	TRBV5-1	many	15	CASSPDGRANYGYTF	TGCGCCAGCAGCCCGGACGGGAGGGCCAACTATGGCTACACCTTC
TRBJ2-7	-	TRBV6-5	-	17	CASSYAKGTFLSYEQYF	TGTGCCAGCAGTTACGCCAAAGGGACGTTCCTCTCCTACGAGCAGTACTTC
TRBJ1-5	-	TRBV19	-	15	CAGRKRQGSNQPQHF	TGTGCCGGTAGAAAGAGGCAGGGGAGCAATCAGCCCCAGCATTTT
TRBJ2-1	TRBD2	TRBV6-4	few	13	CASSRDYLNEQFF	TGTGCCAGCAGCCGGGACTACCTCAATGAGCAGTTCTTC
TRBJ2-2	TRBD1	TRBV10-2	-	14	CASRTGMNTGELFF	TGCGCCAGCAGGACAGGGATGAACACCGGGGAGCTGTTTTTT
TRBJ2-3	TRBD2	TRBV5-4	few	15	CAGGLAGPSTDTQYF	TGTGCGGGCGGCCTAGCGGGACCCAGCACAGATACGCAGTATTTT
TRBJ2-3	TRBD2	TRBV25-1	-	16	CASSRTLAGGTDTQYF	TGTGCCAGCAGTCGGACGTTAGCGGGAGGCACAGATACGCAGTATTTT
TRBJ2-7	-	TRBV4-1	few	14	CASSPRTVYYEQYF	TGCGCCAGCAGCCCGAGGACCGTGTATTACGAGCAGTACTTC
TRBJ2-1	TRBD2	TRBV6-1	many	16	CASKSSGGRIWNEQFF	TGTGCCAGCAAGTCTAGCGGGGGGAGAATTTGGAATGAGCAGTTCTTC
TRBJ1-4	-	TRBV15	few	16	CATSRALQGGWEKLFF	TGTGCCACCAGCAGGGCTCTACAGGGCGGATGGGAAAAACTGTTTTTT
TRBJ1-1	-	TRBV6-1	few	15	CASRFGGEMDTEAFF	TGTGCCAGCAGATTTGGAGGGGAAATGGACACTGAAGCTTTCTTT
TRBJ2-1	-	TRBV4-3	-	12	CASSLQGVGQFF	TGCGCCAGCAGCTTGCAGGGCGTCGGGCAGTTCTTC
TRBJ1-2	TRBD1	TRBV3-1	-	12	CASSQGQGGVTF	TGTGCCAGCAGCCAAGGACAGGGCGGAGTTACCTTC
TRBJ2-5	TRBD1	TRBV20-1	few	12	CSATGGAETQYF	TGCAGTGCTACAGGGGGCGCGGAGACCCAGTACTTC
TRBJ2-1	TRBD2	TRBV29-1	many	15	CSVGLAGPPYNEQFF	TGCAGCGTTGGACTAGCGGGACCCCCCTACAATGAGCAGTTCTTC
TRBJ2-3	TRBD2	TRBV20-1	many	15	CSASRLAGDTDTQYF	TGCAGTGCTAGTCGACTAGCGGGCGACACAGATACGCAGTATTTT
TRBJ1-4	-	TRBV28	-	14	CASSPQAYSEKLFF	TGTGCCAGCAGTCCGCAGGCCTATTCGGAAAAACTGTTTTTT
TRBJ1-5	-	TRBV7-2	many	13	CASSWTHNQPQHF	TGTGCCAGCAGTTGGACACACAATCAGCCCCAGCATTTT
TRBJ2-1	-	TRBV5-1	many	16	CASSLSDYDLYNEQFF	TGCGCCAGCAGCTTGTCCGACTATGACCTCTACAATGAGCAGTTCTTC
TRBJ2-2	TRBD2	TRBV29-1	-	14	CSVRLALGTGELFF	TGCAGCGTGAGACTAGCGTTGGGCACCGGGGAGCTGTTTTTT
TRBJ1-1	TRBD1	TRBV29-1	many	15	CSVDRGSPANTEAFF	TGCAGCGTGGACAGGGGTTCGCCAGCCAACACTGAAGCTTTCTTT
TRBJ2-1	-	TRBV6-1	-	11	CASRKSGEQFF	TGTGCCAGCAGGAAGAGCGGGGAGCAGTTCTTC
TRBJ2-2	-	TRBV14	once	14	CASSQGSKSGELFF	TGTGCCAGCAGCCAGGGCTCGAAAAGCGGGGAGCTGTTTTTT
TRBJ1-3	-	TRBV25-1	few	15	CASSKRGIVGNTIYF	TGTGCCAGCAGTAAACGGGGGATTGTTGGAAACACCATATATTTT
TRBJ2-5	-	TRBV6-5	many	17	CASSYSTRVVSGETQYF	TGTGCCAGCAGTTACTCGACCAGGGTAGTATCAGGAGAGACCCAGTACTTC
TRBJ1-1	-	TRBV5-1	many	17	CASRPFRRGGADTEAFF	TGCGCCAGCAGACCCTTCCGTAGGGGGGGCGCCGACACTGAAGCTTTCTTT
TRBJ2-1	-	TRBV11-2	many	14	CASSLESKHNEQFF	TGTGCCAGCAGCTTAGAGTCCAAACACAATGAGCAGTTCTTC
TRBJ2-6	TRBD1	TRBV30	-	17	CAWSTGGIPSGANVLTF	TGTGCCTGGAGTACAGGGGGCATTCCCTCTGGGGCCAACGTCCTGACTTTC
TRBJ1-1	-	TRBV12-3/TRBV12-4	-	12	CASSLMGSEAFF	TGTGCCAGCAGCCTGATGGGCAGTGAAGCTTTCTTT
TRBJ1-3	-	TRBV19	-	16	CASSIPTGGGGNTIYF	TGTGCCAGTAGTATCCCGACCGGGGGAGGAGGAAACACCATATATTTT
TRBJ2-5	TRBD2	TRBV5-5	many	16	CASSLAASGIQETQYF	TGTGCCAGCAGCTTGGCCGCTAGCGGGATCCAAGAGACCCAGTACTTC
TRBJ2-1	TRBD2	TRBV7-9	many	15	CASTKRGSTDNEQFF	TGTGCCAGCACCAAGCGGGGGTCCACTGACAATGAGCAGTTCTTC
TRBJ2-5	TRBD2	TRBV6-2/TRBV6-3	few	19	CASSYSSRGSGGSKETQYF	TGTGCCAGCAGTTACTCGTCCAGAGGGAGCGGGGGATCCAAGGAGACCCAGTACTTC
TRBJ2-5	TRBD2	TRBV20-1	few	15	CSAGPIAGAGETQYF	TGCAGTGCCGGGCCTATAGCGGGAGCGGGGGAGACCCAGTACTTC
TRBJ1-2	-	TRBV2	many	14	CASSVYLRDYGYTF	TGTGCCAGCAGTGTGTACCTCCGGGACTATGGCTACACCTTC
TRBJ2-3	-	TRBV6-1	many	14	CASTQGEVTDTQYF	TGTGCCAGCACTCAGGGCGAGGTGACAGATACGCAGTATTTT
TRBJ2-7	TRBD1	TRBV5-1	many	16	CASSLSSGAGGYEQYF	TGCGCCAGCAGCTTGTCCTCAGGGGCAGGGGGCTACGAGCAGTACTTC
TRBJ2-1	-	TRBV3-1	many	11	CASSQAGEQFF	TGTGCCAGCAGCCAAGCGGGGGAGCAGTTCTTC
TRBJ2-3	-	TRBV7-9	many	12	CASSLAMDTQYF	TGTGCCAGCAGCTTAGCTATGGATACGCAGTATTTT